Listed below are T cell receptor beta chains from one sample, sequenced in a study of long-term antiretroviral therapy in people with HIV. Here immunoSEQ multiplex PCR was the method, and the copy in TCRdb shows in-frame clones only, minus some. The sample lists about 20,000 clones, almost 95% occurring once. Sample: unsorted PBMCs, taken 4.4 years after starting antiretroviral therapy. The receptors were sampled from a woman between 50 and 59 years old with HIV. Both conserved end residues are part of each CDR3. Each record gives: J gene, D gene, clone size, V gene, CDR3 DNA, CDR3 protein. A D gene is named only where the DNA matches it firmly. Clone size is stated in some rows and not others, as once, few, many or a class when expanded.

j_gene: TRBJ1-2
d_gene: -
abundance: once
v_gene: TRBV2
CDR3nt: TGTGCCAGCAGTGAGGCCAGGGTCTACACCTTC
CDR3aa: CASSEARVYTF

j_gene: TRBJ1-5
d_gene: TRBD1
abundance: -
v_gene: TRBV2
CDR3nt: TGTGCCAGCAGTGGACAGGGACATCAGCCCCAGCATTTT
CDR3aa: CASSGQGHQPQHF

j_gene: TRBJ2-3
d_gene: TRBD2
abundance: -
v_gene: TRBV19
CDR3nt: TGTGCCAGTAGTCGGGCGGGACTAGCGGGGGGGCGCGGCACAGATACGCAGTATTTT
CDR3aa: CASSRAGLAGGRGTDTQYF

j_gene: TRBJ2-4
d_gene: TRBD1
abundance: -
v_gene: TRBV5-4
CDR3nt: TGTGCCAGCAGCCATAGTCCCGGGACAGGGACCAAAAACATTCAGTACTTC
CDR3aa: CASSHSPGTGTKNIQYF

j_gene: TRBJ1-4
d_gene: -
abundance: -
v_gene: TRBV7-6
CDR3nt: TGTGCCAGCAGCCCAAACCCCAGGGTCGAAAAACTGTTTTTT
CDR3aa: CASSPNPRVEKLFF

j_gene: TRBJ2-7
d_gene: TRBD1
abundance: once
v_gene: TRBV5-6
CDR3nt: TGTGCCAGCAGCGTCCAAGGACAGGGACCCTACGAGCAGTACTTC
CDR3aa: CASSVQGQGPYEQYF

j_gene: TRBJ1-5
d_gene: -
abundance: -
v_gene: TRBV2
CDR3nt: TGTGCCAGCAGTTACCTTGACAGCAATCAGCCCCAGCATTTT
CDR3aa: CASSYLDSNQPQHF

j_gene: TRBJ2-2
d_gene: TRBD2
abundance: -
v_gene: TRBV4-3
CDR3nt: TGCGCCAGCAGCCAAGAAATACCGGGGGGGTCTACCGGGGAGCTGTTTTTT
CDR3aa: CASSQEIPGGSTGELFF

j_gene: TRBJ1-1
d_gene: -
abundance: -
v_gene: TRBV6-4
CDR3nt: TGTGCCAGCAGCAAAACAGGGTGGAACACTGAAGCTTTCTTT
CDR3aa: CASSKTGWNTEAFF

j_gene: TRBJ1-3
d_gene: -
abundance: -
v_gene: TRBV2
CDR3nt: TGTGCCAGCAGTCGGGGCGGAAACTCTGGAAACACCATATATTTT
CDR3aa: CASSRGGNSGNTIYF

j_gene: TRBJ2-3
d_gene: -
abundance: -
v_gene: TRBV4-1
CDR3nt: TGCGCCAGCAGCCAAACCTCGAAAGGGGGCACAGATACGCAGTATTTT
CDR3aa: CASSQTSKGGTDTQYF

j_gene: TRBJ2-5
d_gene: -
abundance: -
v_gene: TRBV7-2
CDR3nt: TGTGCCAGCAGCTTGCCTCGGGGACGAGGGCAAGAGACCCAGTACTTC
CDR3aa: CASSLPRGRGQETQYF

j_gene: TRBJ1-1
d_gene: -
abundance: -
v_gene: TRBV11-2
CDR3nt: TGTGCCAGCAGCTTACCGGCAGGGGCGGTGGTGACTGAAGCTTTCTTT
CDR3aa: CASSLPAGAVVTEAFF

j_gene: TRBJ2-5
d_gene: -
abundance: -
v_gene: TRBV30
CDR3nt: TGTGCCTGGAGTGAGTTCCTGGGGGAGACCCAGTACTTC
CDR3aa: CAWSEFLGETQYF

j_gene: TRBJ1-2
d_gene: TRBD1
abundance: once
v_gene: TRBV7-8
CDR3nt: TGTGCCAGCAGCTTAGGGGACAGGGAGTTCAGCGGCTACACCTTC
CDR3aa: CASSLGDREFSGYTF

j_gene: TRBJ2-7
d_gene: TRBD1
abundance: few
v_gene: TRBV5-6
CDR3nt: TGTGCCAGCAGCGGAGGGGACAGGGTCTACGAGCAGTACTTC
CDR3aa: CASSGGDRVYEQYF

j_gene: TRBJ1-2
d_gene: -
abundance: -
v_gene: TRBV7-2
CDR3nt: TGTGCCAGCAGCTCGCCTCTTTGGGGGTATGGCTACACCTTC
CDR3aa: CASSSPLWGYGYTF

j_gene: TRBJ2-1
d_gene: TRBD1
abundance: -
v_gene: TRBV13
CDR3nt: TGTGCCAGCAGCCCAGACAGGGGGTATGAGCAGTTCTTC
CDR3aa: CASSPDRGYEQFF

j_gene: TRBJ1-4
d_gene: TRBD1
abundance: -
v_gene: TRBV6-5
CDR3nt: TGTGCCAGCAGAGGGGGACAGAATAATGAAAAACTGTTTTTT
CDR3aa: CASRGGQNNEKLFF

j_gene: TRBJ2-7
d_gene: TRBD2
abundance: -
v_gene: TRBV19
CDR3nt: TGTGCCAGTAAAAAGACTAGCGGGGGATACGAGCAGTACTTC
CDR3aa: CASKKTSGGYEQYF

j_gene: TRBJ2-1
d_gene: TRBD1
abundance: -
v_gene: TRBV7-6
CDR3nt: TGTGCCAGCACGGACAGGGGAGACAATGAGCAGTTCTTC
CDR3aa: CASTDRGDNEQFF

j_gene: TRBJ1-1
d_gene: -
abundance: -
v_gene: TRBV5-1
CDR3nt: TGCGCCAGCAGCTTGCGGACAGACACTGAAGCTTTCTTT
CDR3aa: CASSLRTDTEAFF

j_gene: TRBJ1-4
d_gene: -
abundance: few
v_gene: TRBV2
CDR3nt: TGTGCCAGCAGTAGGACCGGGGCCTCAACTAGGACCTCAACTAATGAAAAACTGTTTTTT
CDR3aa: CASSRTGASTRTSTNEKLFF

j_gene: TRBJ1-2
d_gene: TRBD1
abundance: -
v_gene: TRBV7-6
CDR3nt: TGTGCCAGCAGCTTAGATACCGGGACAGGGTACGATGGCTACACCTTC
CDR3aa: CASSLDTGTGYDGYTF

j_gene: TRBJ1-5
d_gene: -
abundance: -
v_gene: TRBV6-6
CDR3nt: TGTGCCAGCAGTTACAGGGAAGGCAATCAGCCCCAGCATTTT
CDR3aa: CASSYREGNQPQHF

j_gene: TRBJ1-1
d_gene: -
abundance: -
v_gene: TRBV7-2
CDR3nt: TGTGCCAGCACCGACTTTATACAGGCTAGCCCTGAAGCTTTCTTT
CDR3aa: CASTDFIQASPEAFF

j_gene: TRBJ2-1
d_gene: -
abundance: -
v_gene: TRBV7-2
CDR3nt: TGTGCCAGCAGCACGCCGCAGGGAAGGGAGCAGTTCTTC
CDR3aa: CASSTPQGREQFF

j_gene: TRBJ1-4
d_gene: -
abundance: -
v_gene: TRBV27
CDR3nt: TGTGCCAGCAGGCCCCACGGGAATGAAAAACTGTTTTTT
CDR3aa: CASRPHGNEKLFF

j_gene: TRBJ1-3
d_gene: -
abundance: -
v_gene: TRBV6-1
CDR3nt: TGTGCCAGCAGTTTCGAGGGGGGTGGAAACACCATATATTTT
CDR3aa: CASSFEGGGNTIYF

j_gene: TRBJ2-4
d_gene: TRBD1
abundance: -
v_gene: TRBV9
CDR3nt: TGTGCCAGCAGCGAGTCAGGGGGAGAAGCAAAAAACATTCAGTACTTC
CDR3aa: CASSESGGEAKNIQYF

j_gene: TRBJ2-7
d_gene: TRBD2
abundance: once
v_gene: TRBV9
CDR3nt: TGTGCCAGCAGCGTAGGGCTCGAGCGGGGGACCTACGAGCAGTACTTC
CDR3aa: CASSVGLERGTYEQYF

j_gene: TRBJ1-4
d_gene: -
abundance: -
v_gene: TRBV6-6
CDR3nt: TGTGCCAGCAGGGGGCAGGGAAGGTTTTCGGAAGAAAAACTGTTTTTT
CDR3aa: CASRGQGRFSEEKLFF